These 32 T cell receptor beta chains share one sample of origin, sequenced in a study of T cell changes during pregnancy in multiple sclerosis. Sequencing was performed with immunoSEQ multiplex PCR; in TCRdb, only in-frame clones are kept and a portion is missing. Of approximately 90,000 clones in the sample, 91% are singletons; the top ten hold about 1.6%. Sequences were derived from peripheral blood, sampled after pregnancy. These receptors originate from a female donor in good health, enrolled as a control in a pregnancy study.

J is TRBJ2-7 and V is TRBV28; 10 nucleotides match TRBD1. From germline, CDR1 is MDHEN and CDR2 SYDVKM. Trimming took 4 bases from V and 8 from J; bases not matched to a gene: 17. The CDR3 loop spans 17 amino acids. This CDR3 is CASSWGGTGAGGRKQYF. The CDR3, as DNA: TGTGCCAGCAGTTGGGGGGGGACAGGGGCCGGCGGTAGAAAGCAGTACTTC.

This sequence joins TRBV2 and TRBJ2-1; no reliable D call. The CDR3 has 13 residues. CDR1 SNHLY and CDR2 FYNNEI come from the germline V gene. Trimming removed 11 bases from V and 0 bases from J, with 11 bases in between. Here the CDR3 DNA reads TGTGCCCGCATGCAGGACTCCTACAATGAGCAGTTCTTC. This sequence encodes CARMQDSYNEQFF.

The chain is built from TRBV7-9 and TRBJ1-4, with 8 bases aligning to TRBD1. Germline values: CDR1 SEHNR, CDR2 FQNEAQ (reference sequence). The J segment lost 8 bases and the V segment lost 3 bases, leaving 8 bases of the junction unmatched. The CDR3 sequence is 15 residues long. CDR3 sequence: CASSLRARGREKLFF. Written as DNA, the CDR3 is TGTGCCAGCAGCTTGAGGGCCAGGGGGCGAGAAAAACTGTTTTTT.

The V and J genes are TRBV4-3 and TRBJ2-5; TRBD2 matches 8 bases. Germline V lookup: CDR1 LGHNA, CDR2 YSLEER. CDR3 length: 15 amino acids. V lost 1 base, J lost 4 bases, and 5 bases stayed unmatched. CDR3 DNA: TGCGCCAGCAGCCAAGGCGGGGGGCCTACAGAGACCCAGTACTTC. Amino acid sequence: CASSQGGGPTETQYF.

This chain links TRBV11-2 with TRBJ1-5; the D is unclear. V dropped 1 base and J dropped 5 bases, with 6 bases sitting between them. This CDR3 has 13 amino acids. CDR1 and CDR2 (germline): SGHAT, FQNNGV. The DNA of the CDR3 is TGTGCCAGCAGCTTAGGCGGCCATCAGCCCCAGCATTTT. Amino acid sequence: CASSLGGHQPQHF.

The gene calls are TRBV2 and TRBJ2-3, with 15 bases lining up with TRBD2. In germline, CDR1 is SNHLY, CDR2 FYNNEI. The CDR3 is 13 amino acids. J lost 11 bases, V lost 7 bases, and 4 bases had no gene match. CDR3 sequence (DNA): TGTGCCAGCATGGGGACTAGCGGGGGGCAGCAGTATTTT. Its translation: CASMGTSGGQQYF.

Concerning this clone itself: The junction and the germline gene differ at one end; a read error may be behind it. The J gene is TRBJ1-3, the V gene TRBV15, with unresolved D. Germline V gene data show CDR1 as LNHNV and CDR2 as YYDKDF (reference sequence). This CDR3 has 15 amino acids. CDR3 residues: CATSGDDSPGNTIYF. The CDR3, as DNA: TGTGCCACCAGCGGAGATGACTCCCCTGGAAACACCATATATTTT. The variable domain in full, completed from reference TRBV15 and TRBJ1-3, reads DAMVIQNPRYQVTQFGKPVTLSCSQTLNHNVMYWYQQKSSQAPKLLFHYYDKDFNNEADTPDNFQSRRPNTSFCFLDIRSPGLGDTAMYLCATSGDDSPGNTIYFGEGSWLTVV.

The V and J genes are TRBV7-2 and TRBJ1-2; no firm D call. Germline assignment: CDR1 SGHTA and CDR2 FQGNSA. Deletions cut 2 bases from V and 0 bases from J, with 4 bases between. This CDR3 region has 13 residues. This CDR3 is CASSLPANYGYTF. In nucleotides, the CDR3 is TGTGCCAGCAGCTTACCAGCTAACTATGGCTACACCTTC.

V usage is TRBV5-1 and J usage is TRBJ1-3, with D maybe TRBD1 (6 bases). V shed 3 bases and J shed 4 bases, with 8 bases lying between them. The CDR3 covers 13 residues. Germline values: CDR1 SGHRS, CDR2 YFSETQ. DNA of the CDR3: TGCGCCAGCAGCTACGGACAGGGAAACACCATATATTTT. The encoded protein is CASSYGQGNTIYF.

This chain joins TRBV9 and TRBJ2-1; D not certain. This CDR3 spans 12 amino acids. CDR1 and CDR2 from the germline V gene are SGDLS and YYNGEE. Trimming shortened V by 4 bases and J by 5 bases, and 7 bases separated the two germline ends. The CDR3, as DNA: TGTGCCAGCAGCCCAACACACAATGAGCAGTTCTTC. Translating gives CASSPTHNEQFF.

The chain employs TRBV18 and TRBJ1-4; D perhaps matches TRBD1 (5 bases). This CDR3 comprises 15 residues. Trimming stripped 5 bases from V and 0 bases from J, with 10 bases between. Germline CDR1 reads KGHSH; CDR2 reads LQKENI. The CDR3 bases are TGTGCCAGCTCATTTGGGGCCGCAACTAATGAAAAACTGTTTTTT. Translating it yields CASSFGAATNEKLFF.

The V call is TRBV27, the J call TRBJ2-3, with a weak D call TRBD2 (6 bases). V was cut by 3 bases and J by 0 bases, with 13 bases left in between. This CDR3 contains 16 residues. The germline gives CDR1 MNHEY, CDR2 SMNVEV (reference sequence). CDR3 loop: CASSLSGGDSTDTQYF. The CDR3 DNA is TGTGCCAGCAGTTTGTCAGGCGGGGACAGCACAGATACGCAGTATTTT.

The chain has TRBV6-5 and TRBJ1-1; TRBD1 matches 7 bases. The CDR3 runs 13 residues. Germline CDR1 reads MNHEY; CDR2 reads SVGAGI. J lost 8 bases, V lost 3 bases, and 6 bases had no gene match. CDR3: CASSYWDSKEAFF. The DNA for the CDR3 is TGTGCCAGCAGTTATTGGGACAGTAAAGAAGCTTTCTTT.

This clone was seen a single time. The CDR3 DNA sequence: TGTGCCTGGACCACAAGAAGGGGAATTGGGGCTTTCTTT. This encodes CAWTTRRGIGAFF. The chain joins TRBV30 to TRBJ1-1; D perhaps matches TRBD1 (5 bases). The CDR3 has 13 amino acids. Germline V CDR1 and CDR2: GTSNPN, SVGIG (reference sequence). V lost 4 bases and J lost 11, with 20 bases in between.

This clone has only one observation. V usage is TRBV5-1 and J usage is TRBJ2-7; TRBD1 matches at 8 bases. V trimming: 4 bases; J trimming: 3 bases; junction bases outside the gene matches: 6. CDR1 SGHRS and CDR2 YFSETQ come from the germline V gene. The CDR3 spans 14 residues. CDR3 bases: TGCGCCAGCAGCGTGACAGGGGTCAACTACGAGCAGTACTTC. Its translation is CASSVTGVNYEQYF. Full variable domain (rest looked up from reference TRBV5-1 and TRBJ2-7): KAGVTQTPRYLIKTRGQQVTLSCSPISGHRSVSWYQQTPGQGLQFLFEYFSETQRNKGNFPGRFSGRQFSNSRSEMNVSTLELGDSALYLCASSVTGVNYEQYFGPGTRLTVT.

The chain couples TRBV5-1 to TRBJ1-1, with D perhaps TRBD1 (6 bases). Trimming removed 1 base from V and 7 bases from J, with 8 bases in between. CDR3 length: 12 residues. Germline V gene lookup returns CDR1 SGHRS and CDR2 YFSETQ. CDR3 loop: CASSLQGIEAFF. The CDR3 DNA reads TGCGCCAGCAGCTTGCAGGGGATTGAAGCTTTCTTT. The full variable domain, its missing parts supplied by reference TRBV5-1 and TRBJ1-1, is KAGVTQTPRYLIKTRGQQVTLSCSPISGHRSVSWYQQTPGQGLQFLFEYFSETQRNKGNFPGRFSGRQFSNSRSEMNVSTLELGDSALYLCASSLQGIEAFFGQGTRLTVV.

CDR3 loop: CASSSPTGGGGELFF. The CDR3 bases are TGTGCCAGCAGCTCCCCGACAGGGGGAGGAGGGGAGCTGTTTTTT. The V and J genes are TRBV28 and TRBJ2-2; TRBD1 matches 9 bases. The junction had 10 bases not matched to a gene; V was cut back by 6 bases and J by 8 bases. Germline V gene sequence: CDR1 MDHEN, CDR2 SYDVKM. CDR3 length equals 15 residues. The variable domain in full, with the rest retrieved from reference TRBV28 and TRBJ2-2, is DVKVTQSSRYLVKRTGEKVFLECVQDMDHENMFWYRQDPGLGLRLIYFSYDVKMKEKGDIPEGYSVSREKKERFSLILESASTNQTSMYLCASSSPTGGGGELFFGEGSRLTVL.

The chain couples TRBV11-2 to TRBJ2-7; D might be TRBD1 (6 bases). The CDR3 consists of 18 residues. The V gene's germline CDR1 is SGHAT and CDR2 FQNNGV. V was shortened by 2 bases and J by 2 bases, with 22 bases between the two germline ends. The CDR3 region is CASSLLTGPNVPTYEQYF. The DNA of the CDR3 is TGTGCCAGCAGCTTACTGACAGGTCCGAACGTCCCAACCTACGAGCAGTACTTC.

The chain has TRBV9 and TRBJ2-2, with 7 bases fitting TRBD1. V shed 6 bases, J shed 5 bases, and the junction held 4 bases outside the gene matches. The CDR3 contains 13 residues. Germline CDR1 SGDLS, CDR2 YYNGEE. CDR3 nucleotide sequence: TGTGCCAGCACCACGACAGGGACCGGGGAGCTGTTTTTT. Protein sequence: CASTTTGTGELFF.

The V call is TRBV4-3, the J call TRBJ2-7, with D possibly TRBD2 on 6 matching bases. Looked up from germline, CDR1 is LGHNA and CDR2 is YSLEER. The CDR3 runs to 13 residues. Trimming left V 3 bases short and J 6 bases short, with 12 bases between. In DNA, the CDR3 is TGCGCCAGCAGCCACTTGGAGGGTGGCGAGCAGTACTTC. It codes for CASSHLEGGEQYF.

The chain links TRBV7-9 to TRBJ1-2; D gene ambiguous. Germline V gene lookup returns CDR1 SEHNR and CDR2 FQNEAQ (reference sequence). V was cut by 3 bases and J by 1 base, with 15 bases left in between. This CDR3 is 16 amino acids long. The CDR3 DNA reads TGTGCCAGCAGCTTCATCCCGACCCAGCGTAACTATGGCTACACCTTC. Translating gives CASSFIPTQRNYGYTF.

The chain carries TRBV11-3 and TRBJ1-6; possible D gene TRBD1, 5 bases. This CDR3 spans 14 amino acids. Germline lookup yields CDR1 SGHNT and CDR2 YENEEA. V lost 8 bases and J lost 7, with 15 bases in between. Here the CDR3 reads CASPVAGSNSPLHF. The CDR3 DNA reads as TGTGCCAGCCCAGTCGCAGGGTCGAATTCACCCCTCCACTTT.

The chain carries TRBV7-8 and TRBJ1-4, with D possibly TRBD1 on 5 matching bases. Germline-derived CDR1 and CDR2 are SGHVS and FQNEAQ. Deletions cut 5 bases from V and 5 bases from J, with 18 bases between. The CDR3 is made up of 16 amino acids. CDR3 protein: CASSPASGKGNEKLFF. DNA for the CDR3: TGTGCCAGCAGCCCGGCCTCAGGGAAAGGGAATGAAAAACTGTTTTTT.

The chain combines TRBV7-6 with TRBJ2-7; a weak D match, TRBD2 (6 bases). This CDR3 is 17 amino acids long. The germline V and J ends were trimmed by 1 base and 3 bases, with 19 bases remaining between them. Germline lookup yields CDR1 SGHVS and CDR2 FNYEAQ. CDR3 nucleotides: TGTGCCAGCAGCTTAGTGGGGGGAGTCTCGCTCAACTACGAGCAGTACTTC. The encoded protein is CASSLVGGVSLNYEQYF. Combining the CDR3 with reference TRBV7-6 and TRBJ2-7 gives the whole variable domain GAGVSQSPRYKVTKRGQDVALRCDPISGHVSLYWYRQALGQGPEFLTYFNYEAQQDKSGLPNDRFSAERPEGSISTLTIQRTEQRDSAMYRCASSLVGGVSLNYEQYFGPGTRLTVT.

V is TRBV4-3 and J is TRBJ1-3, with D possibly matching TRBD1 (6 bases). CDR1 and CDR2 (germline): LGHNA, YSLEER. The CDR3 has 16 residues. The ends were cut back, 2 bases at V and 2 bases at J, with 13 bases in the middle. CDR3 protein: CASSQYGGLAGNTIYF. The CDR3 DNA follows: TGCGCCAGCAGCCAATATGGGGGCCTGGCTGGAAACACCATATATTTT.

The chain combines TRBV7-8 with TRBJ1-3; TRBD1 might be the D (6 bases). This CDR3 is built from 17 residues. V shed 5 bases and J shed 4 bases, with 21 bases lying between them. Germline-derived CDR1 and CDR2 are SGHVS and FQNEAQ. CDR3 region: CASSLLLRGAIGNTIYF. In DNA, the CDR3 is TGTGCCAGCAGCCTACTCTTACGGGGGGCCATAGGAAACACCATATATTTT.

The V gene is TRBV2, the J gene TRBJ1-1; 8 nucleotides line up with TRBD1. The CDR3 contains 13 residues. Germline V gives CDR1 SNHLY, CDR2 FYNNEI. V lost 7 bases, J lost 1 base, and 2 bases stayed unmatched. CDR3: CASKGQGNTEAFF. CDR3 sequence (DNA): TGTGCCAGCAAAGGACAGGGGAACACTGAAGCTTTCTTT. Using reference TRBV2 and TRBJ1-1 for the parts outside the CDR3, the full variable domain is EPEVTQTPSHQVTQMGQEVILRCVPISNHLYFYWYRQILGQKVEFLVSFYNNEISEKSEIFDDQFSVERPDGSNFTLKIRSTKLEDSAMYFCASKGQGNTEAFFGQGTRLTVV.

This chain connects TRBV7-9 to TRBJ2-5, with D maybe TRBD1 (6 bases). Trimming left V 5 bases short and J 2 bases short, with 18 bases between. The CDR3 length is 16 residues. CDR1 is SEHNR and CDR2 is FQNEAQ in the germline V gene (reference sequence). The CDR3 reads CASSDVVRTAQETQYF. CDR3 nucleotides: TGTGCCAGCAGCGACGTTGTGAGGACAGCTCAAGAGACCCAGTACTTC.

This chain links TRBV4-1 with TRBJ2-2; D perhaps matches TRBD2 (7 bases). Germline CDR1 is MGHRA and CDR2 is YSYEKL. Trimming removed 3 bases at V and 7 bases at J, with 15 bases between. The CDR3 length is 15 residues. The CDR3 nucleotides are TGCGCCAGCAGCCAGGGGGGGGGCCGGGGCGGGGAGCTGTTTTTT. Translation: CASSQGGGRGGELFF.

The CDR3 DNA is TGTGCCAGCAGCTTAGGCGGTTCAGGGGGCCGGGAGCTGTTTTTT. Translated: CASSLGGSGGRELFF. The chain combines TRBV7-2 with TRBJ2-2; 8 nucleotides agree with TRBD1. The V segment lost 1 base and the J segment 9 bases; nucleotides outside the gene matches: 7. The CDR3 length is 15 residues. The germline V gene has CDR1 SGHTA and CDR2 FQGNSA.

The CDR3 DNA reads TGTGCCAGCAGGGTGGGGGACAGAGAACTTAATGGCTACACCTTC. Translation gives CASRVGDRELNGYTF. The gene calls are TRBV6-6 and TRBJ1-2; 7 positions agree with TRBD1. The CDR3 totals 15 residues. Trimming at V came to 6 bases and at J to 6 bases, leaving 13 bases not matched to a gene. Germline loops: CDR1 MNHNY, CDR2 SVGAGI (reference sequence).

The chain links TRBV19 to TRBJ1-4, with 7 bases fitting TRBD1. Germline loops: CDR1 LNHDA, CDR2 SQIVND (reference sequence). This CDR3 is built from 15 residues. V was pared by 4 bases and J by 4 bases, with 6 bases of the junction left unmatched. In nucleotides, the CDR3 is TGTGCCAGTAGTACTCAGGGGGGCATTAATGAAAAACTGTTTTTT. This codes for CASSTQGGINEKLFF. Drawing the rest from reference TRBV19 and TRBJ1-4, the complete variable domain is DGGITQSPKYLFRKEGQNVTLSCEQNLNHDAMYWYRQDPGQGLRLIYYSQIVNDFQKGDIAEGYSVSREKKESFPLTVTSAQKNPTAFYLCASSTQGGINEKLFFGSGTQLSVL.